The rows below give T cell receptor beta chains drawn from one sample of a study of T cells in localized non-small cell lung cancer. Clones were sequenced by immunoSEQ multiplex PCR, and TCRdb holds only the in-frame ones, with some missing. The sample lists about 40,000 clones, 75% to 95% seen once, with 8% to 11% in the top ten. Sample: PBMCs, taken before any cancer treatment. The receptors here all came from a woman between 35 and 75 years old with stage II lung adenocarcinoma. The CDR3 runs from the conserved cysteine through the conserved F or W. D genes are given only for firm matches. Expanded clones get a size class; other rows say once, few or many, or leave the size out.

V	length	D	J	size	DNA	CDR3
TRBV28	11	.	TRBJ1-1	.	TGTGCCAGCAGTTGGGGTGGCAAAACTTTCTTT	CASSWGGKTFF
TRBV19	16	TRBD2	TRBJ2-2	.	TGTGCCAGTACACTTAGCCTAGCGGGACGGACCGGGGAGCTGTTTTTT	CASTLSLAGRTGELFF
TRBV10-2	12	.	TRBJ2-2	.	TGCGCCAGCAGGGACCGCACCGGGGAGCTGTTTTTT	CASRDRTGELFF
TRBV27	15	TRBD1	TRBJ1-4	.	TGTGCCAGCAGTCCCTCGGACAGGGTGCCTGAAAAACTGTTTTTT	CASSPSDRVPEKLFF
TRBV28	11	.	TRBJ2-2	.	TGTGCCAGCTATAACACCGGGGAGCTGTTTTTT	CASYNTGELFF
TRBV9	16	TRBD2	TRBJ2-1	.	TGTGCCAGCAGCCCCCGGACTAGCGGGAGGAGGAATGAGCAGTTCTTC	CASSPRTSGRRNEQFF
TRBV7-9	17	TRBD1	TRBJ2-1	.	TGTGCCAGCAGCCCCAGGCTGGGACAGGGGGCCGCCAATGAGCAGTTCTTC	CASSPRLGQGAANEQFF
TRBV7-9	15	.	TRBJ1-1	.	TGTGCCAGCAGCTTATACTGGGATGAGAGGACTGAAGCTTTCTTT	CASSLYWDERTEAFF
TRBV18	12	.	TRBJ1-5	.	TGTGCCAGCTCACCAGGACGGTGGCCCCAGCATTTT	CASSPGRWPQHF
TRBV9	16	.	TRBJ2-1	.	TGTGCCAGCAGCGCCCCCTCGGGCCTTTTTAACAATGAGCAGTTCTTC	CASSAPSGLFNNEQFF
TRBV18	16	.	TRBJ2-4	.	TGTGCCAGCTCCCCGGGGCATACTCTAGCCAAAAACATTCAGTACTTC	CASSPGHTLAKNIQYF
TRBV2	15	TRBD1	TRBJ1-4	.	TGTGCCAGCAGGGTTCCGGGACAGGCTAATGAAAAACTGTTTTTT	CASRVPGQANEKLFF
TRBV27	15	.	TRBJ2-2	once	TGTGCCAGCAGTTTAATAGGCGGGGTCGCCGGGGAGCTGTTTTTT	CASSLIGGVAGELFF
TRBV7-9	15	.	TRBJ2-3	few	TGTGCCAGCAGCTTAGAAAGTTTCAGTTCGGATACGCAGTATTTT	CASSLESFSSDTQYF
TRBV2	15	TRBD2	TRBJ2-3	.	TGTGCCAGCAGTGAATCCGGGGGGAGCACAGATACGCAGTATTTT	CASSESGGSTDTQYF
TRBV18	18	.	TRBJ2-7	.	TGTGCCAGCTCACCAGCGTTCCGTATGGCCTCAGGGGCCTCCGAGCAGTACTTC	CASSPAFRMASGASEQYF
TRBV7-6	15	.	TRBJ1-2	.	TGTGCCAGCAGCTTAGCTCGAGGGGCCGGCTATGGCTACACCTTC	CASSLARGAGYGYTF
TRBV2	13	.	TRBJ2-7	.	TGTGCCAGCAGTGAAGCGGAGTCCCACGAGCAGTACTTC	CASSEAESHEQYF
TRBV7-6	15	TRBD2	TRBJ2-1	.	TGTGCCAGCAGCTTAGGGACTAGCGGTGGGGGTGAGCAGTTCTTC	CASSLGTSGGGEQFF
TRBV28	16	.	TRBJ2-7	once	TGTGCCAGCAGTTCCTCCGAGGGGGGCGGAGAATACGAGCAGTACTTC	CASSSSEGGGEYEQYF
TRBV7-2	14	TRBD2	TRBJ2-1	.	TGTGCCAGCAGCTTGCTAGCGGGAGTGTATGAGCAGTTCTTC	CASSLLAGVYEQFF
TRBV7-2	16	.	TRBJ1-6	.	TGTGCCAGCAGCTCACAGGCTTTAGCCTATAATTCACCCCTCCACTTT	CASSSQALAYNSPLHF
TRBV7-9	16	TRBD2	TRBJ2-1	.	TGTGCCAGCAGCGTGGGACTAGCGGGGGGGCGCGATGAGCAGTTCTTC	CASSVGLAGGRDEQFF
TRBV5-6	17	.	TRBJ1-4	.	TGTGCCAGCAGCTTGGTGCAGGGATCTGCAACTAATGAAAAACTGTTTTTT	CASSLVQGSATNEKLFF
TRBV27	12	.	TRBJ2-5	.	TGTGCCACCGACATTTTCCAAGAGACCCAGTACTTC	CATDIFQETQYF
TRBV29-1	14	.	TRBJ2-7	.	TGCAGCGTTGAAGAGCCGGGACACACCTACGAGCAGTACTTC	CSVEEPGHTYEQYF
TRBV6-5	14	.	TRBJ1-2	.	TGTGCCAGCACCCTCGGAAGGGGCGCGGGAGGCTACACCTTC	CASTLGRGAGGYTF
TRBV5-4	13	.	TRBJ1-1	few	TGTGCCAGCAGCTTGGGAGGGGTCACTGAAGCTTTCTTT	CASSLGGVTEAFF
TRBV10-3	15	.	TRBJ1-1	.	TGTGCCATCAGTGAGTCCAATGCCGCAGGACCTGAAGCTTTCTTT	CAISESNAAGPEAFF
TRBV10-3	15	.	TRBJ2-3	once	TGTGCCATCAGTGGGACATACTCTAGCACAGATACGCAGTATTTT	CAISGTYSSTDTQYF
TRBV7-8	15	TRBD1	TRBJ2-5	.	TGTGCCAGCAGCTGGGGCGCGAACAGGGGAGAGACCCAGTACTTC	CASSWGANRGETQYF
TRBV27	16	TRBD1	TRBJ1-1	.	TGTGCCAGCAGTTTCCAGGGGGCCCCGGTGGGGCCTGAAGCTTTCTTT	CASSFQGAPVGPEAFF
TRBV6-5	14	.	TRBJ1-4	.	TGTGCCAGCAGCTACAGGGCACCTAATGAAAAACTGTTTTTT	CASSYRAPNEKLFF
TRBV11-3	15	.	TRBJ2-1	.	TGTGCCAGCAGCTGGGGACATGGTGGCAACAATGAGCAGTTCTTC	CASSWGHGGNNEQFF
TRBV2	13	.	TRBJ1-1	.	TGTGCCACCTCATGGGGGGGAGATACTGAAGCTTTCTTT	CATSWGGDTEAFF
TRBV9	16	TRBD2	TRBJ2-3	.	TGTGCCAGCAGCGCCGCGGGGGGGCGTAGCACAGATACGCAGTATTTT	CASSAAGGRSTDTQYF
TRBV13	14	TRBD1	TRBJ1-2	.	TGTGCCAGCAGCCCCCAAGGGGGCAACTATGGCTACACCTTC	CASSPQGGNYGYTF